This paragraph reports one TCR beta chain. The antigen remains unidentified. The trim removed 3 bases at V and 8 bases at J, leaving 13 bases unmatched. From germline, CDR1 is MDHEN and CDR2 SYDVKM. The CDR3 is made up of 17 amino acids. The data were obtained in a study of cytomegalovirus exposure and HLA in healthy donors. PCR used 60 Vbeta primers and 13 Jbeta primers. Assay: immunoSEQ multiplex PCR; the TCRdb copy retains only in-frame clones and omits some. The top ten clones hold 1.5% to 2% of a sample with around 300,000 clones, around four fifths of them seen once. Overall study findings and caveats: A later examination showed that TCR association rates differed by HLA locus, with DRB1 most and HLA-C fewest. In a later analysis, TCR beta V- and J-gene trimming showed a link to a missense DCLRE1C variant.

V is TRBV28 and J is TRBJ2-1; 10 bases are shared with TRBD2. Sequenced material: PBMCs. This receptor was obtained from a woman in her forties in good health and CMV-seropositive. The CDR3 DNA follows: TGTGCCAGCAGTTTCGAGCCTAGCGGGAGAATGTTCCATGAGCAGTTCTTC. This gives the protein CASSFEPSGRMFHEQFF. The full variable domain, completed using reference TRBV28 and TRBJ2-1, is DVKVTQSSRYLVKRTGEKVFLECVQDMDHENMFWYRQDPGLGLRLIYFSYDVKMKEKGDIPEGYSVSREKKERFSLILESASTNQTSMYLCASSFEPSGRMFHEQFFGPGTRLTVL.